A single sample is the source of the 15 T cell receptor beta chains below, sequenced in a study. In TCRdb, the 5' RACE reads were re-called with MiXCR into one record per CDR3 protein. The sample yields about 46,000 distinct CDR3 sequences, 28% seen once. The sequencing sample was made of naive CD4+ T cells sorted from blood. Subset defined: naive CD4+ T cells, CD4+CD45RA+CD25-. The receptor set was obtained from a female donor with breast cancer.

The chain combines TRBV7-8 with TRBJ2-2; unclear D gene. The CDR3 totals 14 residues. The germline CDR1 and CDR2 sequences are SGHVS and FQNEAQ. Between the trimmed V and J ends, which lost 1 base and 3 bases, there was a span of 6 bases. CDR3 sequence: CASSLEPHTGELFF. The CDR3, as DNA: TGTGCCAGCAGCTTAGAACCGCACACCGGGGAGCTGTTTTTT.

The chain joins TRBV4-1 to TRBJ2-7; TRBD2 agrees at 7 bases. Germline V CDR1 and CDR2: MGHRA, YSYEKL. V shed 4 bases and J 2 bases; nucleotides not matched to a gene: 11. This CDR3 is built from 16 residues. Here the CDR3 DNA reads TGCGCCAGCAGCCCCAACCCTAGCGGTGACACCTACGAGCAGTACTTC. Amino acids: CASSPNPSGDTYEQYF.

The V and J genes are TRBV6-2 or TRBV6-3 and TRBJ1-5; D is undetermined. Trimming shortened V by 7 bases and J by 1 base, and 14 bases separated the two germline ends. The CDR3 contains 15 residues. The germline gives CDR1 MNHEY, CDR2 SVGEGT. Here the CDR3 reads CASTRTSRSNQPQHF. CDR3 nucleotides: TGTGCCAGCACCCGAACGTCCAGGAGCAATCAGCCCCAGCATTTT.

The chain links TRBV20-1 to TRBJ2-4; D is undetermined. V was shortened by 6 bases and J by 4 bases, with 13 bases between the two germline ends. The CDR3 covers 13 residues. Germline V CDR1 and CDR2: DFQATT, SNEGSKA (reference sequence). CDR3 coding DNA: TGCAGTGCCCCCGGGTCTTCAAAAAACATTCAGTACTTC. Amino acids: CSAPGSSKNIQYF.

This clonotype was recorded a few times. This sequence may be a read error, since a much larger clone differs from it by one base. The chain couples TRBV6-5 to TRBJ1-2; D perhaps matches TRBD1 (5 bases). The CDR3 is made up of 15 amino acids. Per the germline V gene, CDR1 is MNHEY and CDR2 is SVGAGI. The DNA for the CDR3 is TGTGCCAACAGTTACTCGAAGGGGATGGGCTATGGCTACACCTTC. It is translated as CANSYSKGMGYGYTF.

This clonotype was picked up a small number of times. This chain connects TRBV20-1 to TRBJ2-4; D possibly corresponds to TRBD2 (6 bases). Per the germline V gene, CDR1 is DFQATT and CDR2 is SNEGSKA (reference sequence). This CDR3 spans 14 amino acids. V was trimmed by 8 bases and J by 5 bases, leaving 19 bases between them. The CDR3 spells CSTIPETRENIQYF. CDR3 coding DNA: TGCAGTACAATCCCGGAGACTAGGGAAAACATTCAGTACTTC.

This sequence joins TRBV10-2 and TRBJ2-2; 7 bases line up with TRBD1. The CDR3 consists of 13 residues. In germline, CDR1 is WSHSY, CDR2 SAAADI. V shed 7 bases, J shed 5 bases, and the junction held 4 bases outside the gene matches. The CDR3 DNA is TGCGCCAGCATACCAGGGGGAACCGGGGAGCTGTTTTTT. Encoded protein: CASIPGGTGELFF.

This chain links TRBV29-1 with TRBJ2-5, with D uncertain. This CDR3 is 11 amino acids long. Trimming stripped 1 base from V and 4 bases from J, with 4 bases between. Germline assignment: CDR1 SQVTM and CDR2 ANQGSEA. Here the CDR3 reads CSVEVPETQYF. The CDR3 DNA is TGCAGCGTTGAAGTTCCAGAGACCCAGTACTTC.

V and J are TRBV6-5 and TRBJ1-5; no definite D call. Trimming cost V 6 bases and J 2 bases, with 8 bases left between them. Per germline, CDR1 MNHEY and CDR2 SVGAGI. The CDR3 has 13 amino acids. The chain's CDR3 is CASRLNRNQPQHF. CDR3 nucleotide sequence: TGTGCCAGCAGGCTAAATCGCAATCAGCCCCAGCATTTT.

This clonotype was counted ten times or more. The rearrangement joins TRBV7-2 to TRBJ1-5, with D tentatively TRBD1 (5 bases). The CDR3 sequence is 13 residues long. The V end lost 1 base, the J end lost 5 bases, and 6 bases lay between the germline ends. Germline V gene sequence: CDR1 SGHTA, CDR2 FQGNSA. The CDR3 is CASSLGQYQPQHF. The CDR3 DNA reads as TGTGCCAGCAGCTTAGGACAGTATCAGCCCCAGCATTTT.

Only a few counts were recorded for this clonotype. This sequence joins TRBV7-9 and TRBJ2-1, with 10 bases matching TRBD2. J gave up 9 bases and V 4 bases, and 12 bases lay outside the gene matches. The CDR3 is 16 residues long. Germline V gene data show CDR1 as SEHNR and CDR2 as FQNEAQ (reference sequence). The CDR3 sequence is CASSSPVGGLAFEQFF. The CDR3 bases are TGTGCCAGCAGCTCCCCCGTTGGGGGACTAGCGTTTGAGCAGTTCTTC.

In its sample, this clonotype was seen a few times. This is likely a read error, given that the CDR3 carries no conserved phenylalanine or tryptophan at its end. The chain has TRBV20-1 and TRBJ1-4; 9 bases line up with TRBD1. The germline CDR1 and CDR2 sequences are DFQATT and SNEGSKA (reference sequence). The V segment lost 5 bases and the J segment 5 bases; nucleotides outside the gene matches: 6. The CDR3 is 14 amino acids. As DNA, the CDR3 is TGCAGTGCTGAGGGAGGACAGGGGAATGAAAAACTGTTTTCT. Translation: CSAEGGQGNEKLFS.

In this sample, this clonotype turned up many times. This CDR3 is CASSLDSSSYNEQFF. Written as DNA, the CDR3 is TGTGCCAGCAGCTTAGACTCAAGCTCCTACAATGAGCAGTTCTTC. The chain carries TRBV7-2 and TRBJ2-1; no clear D. V was trimmed by 1 base and J by 0 bases, leaving 7 bases between them. Per germline, CDR1 SGHTA and CDR2 FQGNSA. The CDR3 has 15 amino acids.

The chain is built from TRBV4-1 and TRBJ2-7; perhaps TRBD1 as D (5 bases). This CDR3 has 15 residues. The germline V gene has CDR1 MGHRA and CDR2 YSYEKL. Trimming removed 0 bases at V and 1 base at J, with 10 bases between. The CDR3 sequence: CASSQENRPSYEQYF. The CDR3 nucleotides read TGCGCCAGCAGCCAAGAAAACAGGCCGTCCTACGAGCAGTACTTC.

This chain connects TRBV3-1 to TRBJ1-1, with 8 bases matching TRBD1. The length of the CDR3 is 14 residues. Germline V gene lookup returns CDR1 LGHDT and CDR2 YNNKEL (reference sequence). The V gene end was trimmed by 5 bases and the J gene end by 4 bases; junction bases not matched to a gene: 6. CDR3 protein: CASSNGQGGTEAFF. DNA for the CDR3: TGTGCCAGCAGCAATGGACAGGGTGGCACTGAAGCTTTCTTT.